Below are 12 T cell receptor beta chains sequenced from a single sample in a study of blood T cell repertoires in COVID-19. Using immunoSEQ multiplex PCR, the repertoire was profiled, and TCRdb retains in-frame clones only, with some absent. The profile shows 150,000 to 200,000 clones, approximately 80% of them singletons. The material sequenced was PBMCs or T cells enriched from blood (not recorded which). These receptors originate from a man in his forties who had recovered from COVID-19.

This clone was seen only once. V usage is TRBV3-1 (or the pseudogene TRBV3-2) and J usage is TRBJ2-3; TRBD2 might be the D (7 bases). CDR1 and CDR2 (germline): LGHDT, YNNKEL (reference sequence). The CDR3 spans 15 residues. V was pared by 1 base and J by 6 bases, with 14 bases between. DNA of the CDR3: TGTGCCAGCAGCCAAGCGGCGGGGGCATGGGATACGCAGTATTTT. It translates to CASSQAAGAWDTQYF.

The chain couples TRBV6-5 to TRBJ1-2; 7 bases match TRBD1. The CDR3 runs 14 residues. V shed 8 bases, J shed 1 base, and the junction held 7 bases outside the gene matches. Germline assignment: CDR1 MNHEY and CDR2 SVGAGI. The CDR3 sequence: CASLDAGGNYGYTF. In nucleotides, the CDR3 is TGTGCCAGCCTAGACGCAGGGGGTAACTATGGCTACACCTTC.

V is TRBV5-1 and J is TRBJ2-1; 12 bases align to TRBD2. CDR1 and CDR2 from the germline V gene are SGHRS and YFSETQ. This CDR3 has 16 residues. Trimming removed 6 bases from V and 4 bases from J; junction bases left unmatched: 8. Here the CDR3 DNA reads TGCGCCAGCACCTATCCGACTAGCGGGGGATACAATGAGCAGTTCTTC. Residues: CASTYPTSGGYNEQFF.

This clone was counted a single time. V usage is TRBV5-5 and J usage is TRBJ1-5; D gene unclear. This CDR3 spans 15 amino acids. Germline V CDR1 and CDR2: SGHKS, YYEKEE (reference sequence). V lost 2 bases and J 0 bases, leaving 9 bases between the germline ends. In DNA, the CDR3 is TGTGCCAGCAGCTTACACGGGGATAGCAATCAGCCCCAGCATTTT. Amino acids: CASSLHGDSNQPQHF.

The genes are TRBV2 and TRBJ2-2, with 7 positions matching TRBD1. The CDR3 is 13 amino acids. Germline loops: CDR1 SNHLY, CDR2 FYNNEI. V shed 7 bases, J shed 6 bases, and the junction held 5 bases outside the gene matches. In DNA, the CDR3 is TGTGCCAGCAAGACAGGGTTCGCCGGGGAGCTGTTTTTT. Translated: CASKTGFAGELFF.

The V and J genes are TRBV5-1 and TRBJ2-3; 7 bases are a match to TRBD1. Trimming cost V 5 bases and J 0 bases; bases outside gene matches: 9. The CDR3 loop spans 16 amino acids. CDR1 is SGHRS, CDR2 YFSETQ, per germline. CDR3 nucleotide sequence: TGCGCCAGCAGGAATCGAGGGGGCCATAGCACAGATACGCAGTATTTT. It is translated as CASRNRGGHSTDTQYF.

The chain has TRBV2 and TRBJ2-7, with a tentative D call TRBD2 (5 bases). V shed 6 bases and J shed 4 bases, with 16 bases lying between them. Germline CDR1 reads SNHLY; CDR2 reads FYNNEI. The CDR3 totals 14 residues. CDR3 bases: TGTGCCAGCAGCGAGGGTCGGAGAAGGTACGAGCAGTACGTC. As protein: CASSEGRRRYEQYV.

This chain joins TRBV4-1 and TRBJ1-6; D is undetermined. V shed 0 bases and J shed 0 bases, with 9 bases lying between them. The CDR3 sequence is 17 residues long. The germline V gene has CDR1 MGHRA and CDR2 YSYEKL. The CDR3 DNA follows: TGCGCCAGCAGCCAAGAGTCGGTTAGCTCCTATAATTCACCCCTCCACTTT. It is translated as CASSQESVSSYNSPLHF.

The chain uses TRBV6-6 and TRBJ2-3, with D hard to call. Germline V gene lookup returns CDR1 MNHNY and CDR2 SVGAGI (reference sequence). The CDR3 runs to 15 residues. Trimming pared 4 bases from V and 0 bases from J, leaving 11 bases between. The CDR3 here is CASSSHTISTDTQYF. Written as DNA, the CDR3 is TGTGCCAGCAGTTCCCACACAATTAGCACAGATACGCAGTATTTT.

The rearrangement uses TRBV5-1 and TRBJ2-2, with 7 bases fitting TRBD1. Germline V gene sequence: CDR1 SGHRS, CDR2 YFSETQ. The CDR3 is 16 amino acids. The V gene end was trimmed by 3 bases and the J gene end by 2 bases; junction bases not matched to a gene: 7. CDR3 nucleotides: TGCGCCAGCAGCTCAACCGGGACAGTTAACACCGGGGAGCTGTTTTTT. Translating it yields CASSSTGTVNTGELFF.

Only one count was recorded for this clone. The V and J genes are TRBV29-1 and TRBJ2-7; 7 positions match TRBD1. The V and J ends lost 4 bases and 6 bases, in that order; junction bases with no gene match: 9. Germline V CDR1 and CDR2: SQVTM, ANQGSEA. This CDR3 has 13 amino acids. In DNA form, the CDR3 reads TGCAGCGTTGCCAGACAGGGTATCCCCGAGCAGTACTTC. As protein: CSVARQGIPEQYF.

The chain has TRBV5-1 and TRBJ2-7; 9 nucleotides line up with TRBD1. This CDR3 has 15 amino acids. Per the germline V gene, CDR1 is SGHRS and CDR2 is YFSETQ. With 3 bases clipped from V and 7 bases from J, the junction kept 11 bases outside the gene matches. CDR3 in amino acids: CASSSGQGPVGEQYF. The CDR3 nucleotides are TGCGCCAGCAGCTCCGGACAGGGGCCTGTGGGGGAGCAGTACTTC.